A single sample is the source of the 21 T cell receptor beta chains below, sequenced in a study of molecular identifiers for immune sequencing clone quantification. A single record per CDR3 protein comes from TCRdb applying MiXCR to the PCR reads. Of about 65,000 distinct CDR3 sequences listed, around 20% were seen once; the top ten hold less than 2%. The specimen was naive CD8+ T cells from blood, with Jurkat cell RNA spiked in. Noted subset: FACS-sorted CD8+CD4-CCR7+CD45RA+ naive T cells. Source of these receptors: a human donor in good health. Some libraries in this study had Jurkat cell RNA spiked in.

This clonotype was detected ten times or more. The CDR3 DNA follows: TGTGCCAGCAGCTTGAGGGGTTGGAACACTGAAGCTTTCTTT. Its translation is CASSLRGWNTEAFF. The rearrangement links TRBV7-2 to TRBJ1-1; possible D gene TRBD1, 5 bases. Germline V gene data show CDR1 as SGHTA and CDR2 as FQGNSA. This CDR3 region has 14 residues. Deletions cut 3 bases from V and 1 base from J, with 9 bases between.

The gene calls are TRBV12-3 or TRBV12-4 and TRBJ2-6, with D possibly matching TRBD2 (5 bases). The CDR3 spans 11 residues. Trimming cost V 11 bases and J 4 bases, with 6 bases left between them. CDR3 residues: CAGGGANVLTF. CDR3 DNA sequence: TGTGCCGGCGGGGGGGCCAACGTCCTGACTTTC.

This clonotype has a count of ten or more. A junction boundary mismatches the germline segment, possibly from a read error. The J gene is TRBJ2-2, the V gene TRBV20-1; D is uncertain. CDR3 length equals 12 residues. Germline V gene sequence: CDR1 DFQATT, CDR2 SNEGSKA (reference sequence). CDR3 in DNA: TGCGGTGCTAGAGATGTAGCCGGGGAGCTGTTTTTT. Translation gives CGARDVAGELFF.

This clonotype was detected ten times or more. In DNA form, the CDR3 reads TGTGCCAGCAGCCCAAACGCCGTCTACGAGCAGTACTTC. Translation gives CASSPNAVYEQYF. The V call is TRBV11-3, the J call TRBJ2-7, with unresolved D. The CDR3 runs 13 residues. Germline-derived CDR1 and CDR2 are SGHNT and YENEEA. V lost 5 bases, J lost 3 bases, and 11 bases lay in between.

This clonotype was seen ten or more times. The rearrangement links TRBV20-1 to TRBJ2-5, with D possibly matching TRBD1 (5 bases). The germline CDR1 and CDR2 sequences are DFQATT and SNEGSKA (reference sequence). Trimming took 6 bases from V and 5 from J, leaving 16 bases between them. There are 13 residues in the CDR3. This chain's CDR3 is CSAIDDSKETQYF. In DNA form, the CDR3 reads TGCAGTGCCATAGATGACAGTAAGGAGACCCAGTACTTC.

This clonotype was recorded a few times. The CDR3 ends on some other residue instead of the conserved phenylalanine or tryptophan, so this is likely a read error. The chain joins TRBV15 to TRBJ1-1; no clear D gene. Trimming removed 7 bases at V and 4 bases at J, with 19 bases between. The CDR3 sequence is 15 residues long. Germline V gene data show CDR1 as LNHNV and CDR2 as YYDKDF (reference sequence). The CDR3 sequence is CATTVGVLLGTEAFL. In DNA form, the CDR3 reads TGTGCCACCACCGTGGGTGTTCTATTGGGCACTGAAGCTTTCCTT.

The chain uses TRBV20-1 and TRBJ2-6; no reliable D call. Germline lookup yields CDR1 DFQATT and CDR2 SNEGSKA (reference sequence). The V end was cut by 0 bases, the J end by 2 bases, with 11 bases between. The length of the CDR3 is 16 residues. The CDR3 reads CSARDKGIPGANVLTF. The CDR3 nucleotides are TGCAGTGCTAGAGATAAAGGAATTCCTGGGGCCAACGTCCTGACTTTC.

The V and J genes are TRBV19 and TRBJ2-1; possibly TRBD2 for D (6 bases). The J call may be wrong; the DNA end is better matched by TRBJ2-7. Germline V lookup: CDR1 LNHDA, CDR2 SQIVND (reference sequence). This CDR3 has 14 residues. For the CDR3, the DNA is TGTGCCAGTAGTATCGTATTAGCGGACAATGAGCAGTACTTC. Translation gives CASSIVLADNEQYF.

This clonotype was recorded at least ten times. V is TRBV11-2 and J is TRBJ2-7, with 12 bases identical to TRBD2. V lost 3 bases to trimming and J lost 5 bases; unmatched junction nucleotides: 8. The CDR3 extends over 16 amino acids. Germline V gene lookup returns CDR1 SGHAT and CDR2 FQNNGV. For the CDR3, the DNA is TGTGCCAGCAGCTTGGGTAGACTAGCGGGAGTCGACGAGCAGTACTTC. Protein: CASSLGRLAGVDEQYF.

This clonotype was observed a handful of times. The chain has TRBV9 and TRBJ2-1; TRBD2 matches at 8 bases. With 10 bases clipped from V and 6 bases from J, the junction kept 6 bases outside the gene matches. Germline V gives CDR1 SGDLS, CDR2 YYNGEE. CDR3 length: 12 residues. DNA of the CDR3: TGTGCCTGCGGGGGGAACAGCAATGAGCAGTTCTTC. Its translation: CACGGNSNEQFF.

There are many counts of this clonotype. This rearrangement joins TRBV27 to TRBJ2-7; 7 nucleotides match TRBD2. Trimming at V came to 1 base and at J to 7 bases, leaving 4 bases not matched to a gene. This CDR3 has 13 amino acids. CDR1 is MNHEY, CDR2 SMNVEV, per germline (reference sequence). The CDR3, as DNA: TGTGCCAGCAGTTTATGGGAGGGGTTAGAGCAGTACTTC. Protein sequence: CASSLWEGLEQYF.

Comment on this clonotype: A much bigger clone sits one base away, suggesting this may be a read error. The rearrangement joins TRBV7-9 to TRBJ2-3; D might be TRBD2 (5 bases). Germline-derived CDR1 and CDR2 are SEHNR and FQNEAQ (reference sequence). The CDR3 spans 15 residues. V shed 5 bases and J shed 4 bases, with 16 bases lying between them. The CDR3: CASSPPSLYADTQYF. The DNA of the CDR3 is TGTGCCAGCAGCCCACCTAGCCTTTACGCAGATACGCAGTATTTT.

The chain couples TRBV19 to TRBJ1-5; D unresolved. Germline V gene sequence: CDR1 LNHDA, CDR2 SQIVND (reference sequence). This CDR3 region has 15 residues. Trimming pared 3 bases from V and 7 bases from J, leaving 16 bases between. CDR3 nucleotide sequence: TGTGCCAGTAGTATCTTAGGAAGTCCCGCGCAGCCCCAGCATTTT. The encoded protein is CASSILGSPAQPQHF. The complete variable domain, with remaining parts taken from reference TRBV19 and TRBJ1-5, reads DGGITQSPKYLFRKEGQNVTLSCEQNLNHDAMYWYRQDPGQGLRLIYYSQIVNDFQKGDIAEGYSVSREKKESFPLTVTSAQKNPTAFYLCASSILGSPAQPQHFGDGTRLSIL.

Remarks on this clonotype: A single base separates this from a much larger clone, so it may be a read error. The CDR3 loop is CAGSPPPGEQYF. CDR3 in DNA: TGTGCCGGCAGCCCCCCCCCCGGGGAGCAGTACTTC. The chain recombines TRBV7-9 with TRBJ2-7; D is unresolved. The CDR3 runs 12 residues. CDR1 SEHNR and CDR2 FQNEAQ come from the germline V gene (reference sequence).

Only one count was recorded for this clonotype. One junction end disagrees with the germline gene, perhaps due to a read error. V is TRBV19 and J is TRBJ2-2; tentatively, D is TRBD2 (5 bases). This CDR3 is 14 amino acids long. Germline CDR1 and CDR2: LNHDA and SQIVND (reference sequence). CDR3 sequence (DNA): TGTGCCAGTAGTATCTCGACTACACCCGGGGAGCTGTCTTTT. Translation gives CASSISTTPGELSF. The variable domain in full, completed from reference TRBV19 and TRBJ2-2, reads DGGITQSPKYLFRKEGQNVTLSCEQNLNHDAMYWYRQDPGQGLRLIYYSQIVNDFQKGDIAEGYSVSREKKESFPLTVTSAQKNPTAFYLCASSISTTPGELSFGEGSRLTVL.

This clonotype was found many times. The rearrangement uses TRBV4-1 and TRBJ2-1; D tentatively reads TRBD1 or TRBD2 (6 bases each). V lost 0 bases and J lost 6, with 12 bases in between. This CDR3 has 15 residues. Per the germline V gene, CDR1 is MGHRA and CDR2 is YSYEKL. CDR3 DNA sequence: TGCGCCAGCAGCCAAGACAGCGGAGGGGGCAATGAGCAGTTCTTC. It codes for CASSQDSGGGNEQFF.

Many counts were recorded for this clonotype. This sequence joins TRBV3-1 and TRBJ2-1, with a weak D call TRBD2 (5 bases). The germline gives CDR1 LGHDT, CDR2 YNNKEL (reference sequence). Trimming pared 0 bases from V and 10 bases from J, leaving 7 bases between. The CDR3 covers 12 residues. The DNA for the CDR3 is TGTGCCAGCAGCCAAGACCGGGAAGAGCAGTTCTTC. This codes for CASSQDREEQFF.

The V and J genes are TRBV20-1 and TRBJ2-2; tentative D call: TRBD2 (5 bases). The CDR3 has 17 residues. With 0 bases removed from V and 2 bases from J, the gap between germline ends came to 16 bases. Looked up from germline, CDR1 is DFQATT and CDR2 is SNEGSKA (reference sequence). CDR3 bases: TGCAGTGCTAGAGAAGAGAACGGGGAAGTTAACACCGGGGAGCTGTTTTTT. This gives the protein CSAREENGEVNTGELFF.

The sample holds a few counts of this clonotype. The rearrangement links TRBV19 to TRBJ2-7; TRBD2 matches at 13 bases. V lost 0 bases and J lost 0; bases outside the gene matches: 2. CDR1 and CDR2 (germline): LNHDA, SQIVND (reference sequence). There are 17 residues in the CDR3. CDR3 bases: TGTGCCAGTAGTATAGATTGGACTAGCGGGAGCTCCTACGAGCAGTACTTC. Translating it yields CASSIDWTSGSSYEQYF.

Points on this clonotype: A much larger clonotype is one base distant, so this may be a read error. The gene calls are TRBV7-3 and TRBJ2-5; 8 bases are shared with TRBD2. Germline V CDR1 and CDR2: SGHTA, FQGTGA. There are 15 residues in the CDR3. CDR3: CAGSSGGGVQETQYF. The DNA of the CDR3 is TGTGCCGGCAGCTCGGGAGGGGGAGTCCAAGAGACCCAGTACTTC. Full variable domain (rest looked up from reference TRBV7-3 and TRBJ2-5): GAGVSQTPSNKVTEKGKYVELRCDPISGHTALYWYRQSLGQGPEFLIYFQGTGAADDSGLPNDRFFAVRPEGSVSTLKIQRTERGDSAVYLCAGSSGGGVQETQYFGPGTRLLVL.

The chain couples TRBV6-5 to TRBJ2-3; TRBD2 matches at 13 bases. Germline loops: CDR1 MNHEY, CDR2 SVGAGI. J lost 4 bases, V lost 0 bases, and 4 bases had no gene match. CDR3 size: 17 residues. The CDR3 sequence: CASSYSGLAGEADTQYF. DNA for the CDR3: TGTGCCAGCAGTTACTCTGGACTAGCGGGAGAGGCAGATACGCAGTATTTT.